Listed below are T cell receptor beta chains from one sample, sequenced in a study of OX40 agonist ivuxolimab in advanced cancers. The table came from immunoSEQ multiplex PCR; TCRdb's copy has only in-frame clones and leaves some out. Here the sample spans about 60,000 clones, 75% to 85% being singletons. The sample consisted of CD4+ or CD8+ T cells sorted from blood, taken in a trial of the OX40 agonist ivuxolimab. All receptors derive from an adult with an advanced solid tumor such as melanoma, head and neck, liver or kidney cancer. Each CDR3 is given with its conserved first and last residue. D genes are given only for firm matches. The size field is filled for only some rows; it gives once, few, many or a size class.

clone size	J gene	CDR3 length	D gene	V gene	CDR3 protein	CDR3 DNA
.	TRBJ1-5	16	.	TRBV10-3	CAISARDTNSNQPQHF	TGTGCCATCAGCGCCCGGGACACAAATAGCAATCAGCCCCAGCATTTT
.	TRBJ2-1	16	TRBD2	TRBV11-3	CASSLGGAAGDYEQFF	TGTGCCAGCAGCTTAGGCGGTGCGGCGGGAGATTATGAGCAGTTCTTC
.	TRBJ1-4	14	.	TRBV6-5	CASSEWGDNEKLFF	TGTGCCAGCAGTGAGTGGGGGGACAATGAAAAACTGTTTTTT
.	TRBJ2-5	15	TRBD2	TRBV5-1	CASSLQPGLDGTQYF	TGCGCCAGCAGCCTGCAACCGGGACTAGACGGGACCCAGTACTTC
.	TRBJ2-1	16	TRBD2	TRBV18	CASSQGLGAGGNEQFF	TGTGCCAGCTCACAGGGCCTTGGAGCGGGGGGTAATGAGCAGTTCTTC
.	TRBJ2-3	16	.	TRBV7-3	CASSSDSSGGTDTQYF	TGTGCCAGCAGCTCGGACAGCAGTGGGGGCACAGATACGCAGTATTTT
.	TRBJ1-3	14	.	TRBV5-3	CTKKKTGKGNTIYF	TGTACCAAGAAAAAAACAGGGAAGGGAAACACCATATATTTT
.	TRBJ2-4	13	.	TRBV5-5	CASSQGAENIQYF	TGTGCCAGCAGTCAAGGGGCGGAAAACATTCAGTACTTC
.	TRBJ2-7	16	.	TRBV6-6	CASSKVIGAVGDEQYF	TGTGCCAGCAGTAAGGTCATAGGGGCGGTCGGGGACGAGCAGTACTTC
few	TRBJ2-1	11	TRBD2	TRBV30	CAWSAGTRRFF	TGTGCCTGGAGTGCCGGGACTAGGCGATTCTTC
.	TRBJ1-5	15	.	TRBV10-2	CASSDGRLGNQPQHF	TGCGCCAGCAGTGACGGGAGGCTGGGCAATCAGCCCCAGCATTTT
.	TRBJ1-1	15	.	TRBV6-5	CASRRGGELSTEAFF	TGTGCCAGCAGGAGGGGGGGGGAACTGAGTACTGAAGCTTTCTTT
.	TRBJ2-3	17	.	TRBV14	CASSQGGVSWSTDTQYF	TGTGCCAGCAGCCAAGGGGGAGTGAGCTGGAGCACAGATACGCAGTATTTT
once	TRBJ2-7	13	.	TRBV7-2	CASNPDASYEQYF	TGTGCCAGCAACCCCGACGCCTCCTACGAGCAGTACTTC
.	TRBJ2-2	16	TRBD2	TRBV11-2	CASSLILAVNTGELFF	TGTGCCAGCAGCTTAATCCTAGCGGTTAACACCGGGGAGCTGTTTTTT
.	TRBJ1-6	13	.	TRBV5-1	CASSSGPSSPLHF	TGCGCCAGCAGCAGCGGACCGAGTTCACCCCTCCACTTT
few	TRBJ1-2	14	TRBD1	TRBV30	CAWGGDRDVYGYTF	TGTGCCTGGGGGGGTGACAGGGACGTCTATGGCTACACCTTC
.	TRBJ1-2	15	.	TRBV7-9	CASSSRMGGRYGYTF	TGTGCCAGCAGCTCCCGAATGGGGGGCAGGTATGGCTACACCTTC
.	TRBJ2-7	13	.	TRBV21-1	CASSPTASNEQYF	TGTGCCAGCTCACCGACAGCTTCCAACGAGCAGTACTTC
.	TRBJ2-3	12	TRBD2	TRBV29-1	CSVKAGTDTQYF	TGCAGCGTCAAAGCGGGAACCGATACGCAGTATTTT
.	TRBJ2-7	14	.	TRBV30	CAWSVRRSSYEQYF	TGTGCCTGGAGTGTAAGACGTAGCTCCTACGAGCAGTACTTC
.	TRBJ1-2	13	.	TRBV6-1	CASRQNGFYGYTF	TGTGCCAGCAGACAAAACGGCTTCTATGGCTACACCTTC
few	TRBJ2-1	18	TRBD2	TRBV5-6	CASSPDSLYAGGPNEQFF	TGTGCCAGCAGCCCTGATAGTCTTTACGCGGGAGGGCCAAATGAGCAGTTCTTC
.	TRBJ1-2	17	TRBD1	TRBV6-4	CASSESGQGAFVPGYTF	TGTGCCAGCAGTGAATCGGGACAGGGGGCCTTCGTCCCTGGCTACACCTTC
.	TRBJ1-2	15	TRBD1	TRBV4-1	CASSQTRDSNYGYTF	TGCGCCAGCAGCCAAACCCGGGACAGCAACTATGGCTACACCTTC
.	TRBJ1-5	15	.	TRBV28	CASSPDSYSNQPQHF	TGTGCCAGCAGTCCGGACAGTTATAGCAATCAGCCCCAGCATTTT
.	TRBJ2-2	12	.	TRBV19	CASMNRSGELFF	TGTGCCAGTATGAACCGCTCTGGGGAGCTGTTTTTT
.	TRBJ2-1	15	TRBD1	TRBV2	CASGGAGTAINEQFF	TGTGCCAGCGGCGGCGCTGGGACAGCGATTAATGAGCAGTTCTTC
.	TRBJ1-4	15	.	TRBV7-2	CASRPDSGRREKLFF	TGTGCCAGCAGGCCGGATTCAGGGAGGCGCGAAAAACTGTTTTTT
few	TRBJ1-4	13	.	TRBV9	CASSVRVGEKLFF	TGTGCCAGCAGCGTCCGGGTGGGTGAAAAACTGTTTTTT
.	TRBJ2-7	12	TRBD2	TRBV6-1	CASTRGAYEQYF	TGTGCCAGCACCCGGGGGGCCTACGAGCAGTACTTC
.	TRBJ2-1	15	TRBD2	TRBV7-2	CASSFGEAGGNEQFF	TGTGCCAGCAGCTTCGGGGAAGCGGGAGGCAATGAGCAGTTCTTC
.	TRBJ1-2	13	.	TRBV18	CASSPGADYGYTF	TGTGCCAGCTCCCCGGGGGCGGACTATGGCTACACCTTC
.	TRBJ1-6	13	.	TRBV11-2	CASSLGQGSPLHF	TGTGCCAGCAGCTTAGGACAAGGATCACCCCTCCACTTT
.	TRBJ1-5	14	.	TRBV2	CASSEGWANQPQHF	TGTGCCAGCAGTGAAGGTTGGGCCAATCAGCCCCAGCATTTT
few	TRBJ1-2	13	TRBD1	TRBV7-9	CASSWGQLNGYTF	TGTGCCAGCAGCTGGGGACAGCTGAATGGCTACACCTTC
once	TRBJ2-5	14	.	TRBV19	CASSIGTTPETQYF	TGTGCCAGTAGTATAGGGACCACCCCAGAGACCCAGTACTTC
.	TRBJ1-2	16	.	TRBV4-1	CASSVWIYRKTYGYTF	TGCGCCAGCAGCGTCTGGATCTACCGAAAGACCTATGGCTACACCTTC
.	TRBJ2-6	16	TRBD1	TRBV30	CAWTIGTGSGANVLTF	TGTGCCTGGACTATAGGGACAGGCTCTGGGGCCAACGTCCTGACTTTC
once	TRBJ1-6	14	.	TRBV28	CASSSYWVNSPLHF	TGTGCCAGCAGTTCATATTGGGTAAATTCACCCCTCCACTTT
.	TRBJ2-5	13	.	TRBV10-2	CASSPGAGETQYF	TGCGCCAGCAGCCCTGGGGCGGGTGAGACCCAGTACTTC
.	TRBJ1-2	15	TRBD1	TRBV2	CASSDYQGANYGYTF	TGTGCCAGCAGTGACTATCAGGGGGCAAACTATGGCTACACCTTC